A single sample gave rise to the 30 T cell receptor beta chains below, sequenced in a study of T cells in localized non-small cell lung cancer. TCRdb's copy holds only in-frame clones and misses some; the assay was immunoSEQ multiplex PCR. The sample holds about 39,000 clones, roughly 77% seen once. The sample here was PBMCs, taken before any cancer treatment. Source of these receptors: a woman aged 35 to 69 with stage II squamous cell lung carcinoma.

Turning to this clone: The same CDR3 arises from other DNA sequences in this sample as well. The chain joins TRBV7-6 to TRBJ2-7; D is possibly TRBD1 (5 bases). The CDR3 extends over 13 amino acids. Germline CDR1 is SGHVS and CDR2 is FNYEAQ. DNA for the CDR3: TGCGCCAGCAGCTTATACAGGAACGGCGAGCAGTACGTC. This codes for CASSLYRNGEQYV.

The chain employs TRBV4-2 and TRBJ1-3; the D is unclear. Deletions cut 1 base from V and 0 bases from J, with 10 bases between. The germline V gene has CDR1 LGHNA and CDR2 YNFKEQ. The CDR3 contains 16 residues. CDR3 loop: CASSQGFGNSGNTIYF. CDR3 DNA sequence: TGTGCCAGCAGCCAAGGTTTCGGGAACTCTGGAAACACCATATATTTT.

The chain recombines TRBV6-1 with TRBJ1-6; D is perhaps TRBD1 (5 bases). CDR3 size: 15 residues. Germline lookup yields CDR1 MNHNS and CDR2 SASEGT. Between the trimmed V and J ends, which lost 3 bases and 7 bases, there was a span of 13 bases. CDR3 sequence reads: CASSDGGFGNSPLHF. The CDR3 DNA is TGTGCCAGCAGTGATGGGGGGTTCGGAAATTCACCCCTCCACTTT.

This clone was detected only a few times. This rearrangement joins TRBV4-1 to TRBJ1-5; a weak D match, TRBD1 (6 bases). This CDR3 spans 16 amino acids. Trimming took off 4 bases at V and 7 bases at J, with 20 bases between the two ends. Per germline, CDR1 MGHRA and CDR2 YSYEKL. CDR3 sequence reads: CASSPWDNRIGQPQHF. CDR3 in DNA: TGCGCCAGCAGCCCGTGGGACAACAGGATCGGACAGCCCCAGCATTTT.

The chain uses TRBV5-4 and TRBJ1-1; no reliable D call. The CDR3 has 15 residues. Germline V CDR1 and CDR2: SGHNT, YYREEE (reference sequence). Trimming removed 0 bases from V and 0 bases from J, with 9 bases in between. The CDR3 spells CASSLGGLMNTEAFF. The CDR3, as DNA: TGTGCCAGCAGCTTGGGAGGACTCATGAACACTGAAGCTTTCTTT. Full variable domain (rest looked up from reference TRBV5-4 and TRBJ1-1): ETGVTQSPTHLIKTRGQQVTLRCSSQSGHNTVSWYQQALGQGPQFIFQYYREEENGRGNFPPRFSGLQFPNYSSELNVNALELDDSALYLCASSLGGLMNTEAFFGQGTRLTVV.

This clone was observed once. The chain has TRBV5-5 and TRBJ2-3; 7 bases fit TRBD2. The CDR3 has 18 amino acids. The J segment lost 0 bases and the V segment lost 0 bases, leaving 10 bases of the junction unmatched. Germline loops: CDR1 SGHKS, CDR2 YYEKEE (reference sequence). CDR3 nucleotide sequence: TGTGCCAGCAGCTTGGAACTAGCGCGTTTCTCTAGCACAGATACGCAGTATTTT. Amino acids: CASSLELARFSSTDTQYF.

In its sample, this clone was seen once. The chain carries TRBV29-1 and TRBJ1-5; D ambiguous. This CDR3 has 13 residues. V was shortened by 4 bases and J by 2 bases, with 9 bases between the two germline ends. The germline V gene has CDR1 SQVTM and CDR2 ANQGSEA. CDR3 amino acids: CSVAEDGNQPQHF. CDR3 in DNA: TGCAGCGTTGCTGAGGACGGCAATCAGCCCCAGCATTTT.

This chain uses TRBV6-5 with TRBJ1-6, with a tentative D call TRBD1 (5 bases). Deletions cut 2 bases from V and 9 bases from J, with 14 bases between. CDR1 MNHEY and CDR2 SVGAGI come from the germline V gene. The CDR3 spans 15 residues. CDR3: CASSYTQGSTSPLHF. For the CDR3, the DNA is TGTGCCAGCAGTTACACCCAGGGATCGACTTCACCCCTCCACTTT.

The sample holds one count of this clone. This chain uses TRBV15 with TRBJ2-1; D is possibly TRBD2 (6 bases). Per germline, CDR1 LNHNV and CDR2 YYDKDF (reference sequence). CDR3 length equals 12 residues. The germline V and J ends were trimmed by 5 bases and 7 bases, with 9 bases remaining between them. Here the CDR3 reads CATSPGGNEQFF. Here the CDR3 DNA reads TGTGCCACCAGCCCCGGGGGAAATGAGCAGTTCTTC.

The rearrangement uses TRBV19 and TRBJ2-4; 8 bases line up with TRBD2. This CDR3 spans 17 amino acids. With V trimmed by 5 bases and J by 3 bases, 12 bases remained unmatched. Germline CDR1 is LNHDA and CDR2 is SQIVND (reference sequence). CDR3 in amino acids: CASSSSGSGRGKNIQYF. In DNA, the CDR3 is TGTGCCAGTAGTTCAAGCGGGAGCGGCAGGGGCAAAAACATTCAGTACTTC.

This chain connects TRBV5-4 to TRBJ2-3; no clear D. Trimming took off 0 bases at V and 2 bases at J, with 10 bases between the two ends. This CDR3 is built from 15 residues. Per germline, CDR1 SGHNT and CDR2 YYREEE (reference sequence). As DNA, the CDR3 is TGTGCCAGCAGCTTGGGGTTCGCGAACACAGATACGCAGTATTTT. It translates to CASSLGFANTDTQYF.

This chain uses TRBV11-2 with TRBJ2-1; 13 bases are shared with TRBD2. Trimming took 5 bases from V and 7 from J; bases not matched to a gene: 2. Germline loops: CDR1 SGHAT, CDR2 FQNNGV. The CDR3 is 14 amino acids. CDR3 DNA sequence: TGTGCCAGCAGCCCGGGACTAGCGGGGAATGAGCAGTTCTTC. Encoded protein: CASSPGLAGNEQFF. The full variable domain, its missing parts supplied by reference TRBV11-2 and TRBJ2-1, is EAGVAQSPRYKIIEKRQSVAFWCNPISGHATLYWYQQILGQGPKLLIQFQNNGVVDDSQLPKDRFSAERLKGVDSTLKIQPAKLEDSAVYLCASSPGLAGNEQFFGPGTRLTVL.

This chain connects TRBV7-9 to TRBJ2-1; tentatively, D is TRBD2 (5 bases). V lost 3 bases and J 0 bases, leaving 15 bases between the germline ends. This CDR3 contains 17 residues. Germline-derived CDR1 and CDR2 are SEHNR and FQNEAQ (reference sequence). CDR3 protein: CASSLDGPRGSYNEQFF. The CDR3 DNA is TGTGCCAGCAGCTTGGATGGTCCCCGGGGCTCCTACAATGAGCAGTTCTTC.

This chain uses TRBV7-2 with TRBJ1-2; TRBD1 aligns across 10 bases. The germline V gene encodes CDR1 SGHTA and CDR2 FQGNSA. Trimming at V came to 8 bases and at J to 4 bases, leaving 16 bases not matched to a gene. The CDR3 is 17 residues long. The CDR3 reads CASRPGTGALGGYGYTF. In DNA form, the CDR3 reads TGTGCCAGCCGCCCGGGGACAGGGGCCCTTGGGGGCTATGGCTACACCTTC.

This chain links TRBV6-1 with TRBJ2-2; D is possibly TRBD1 (5 bases). The CDR3 consists of 13 residues. The germline V gene has CDR1 MNHNS and CDR2 SASEGT. V was shortened by 6 bases and J by 5 bases, with 10 bases between the two germline ends. The DNA for the CDR3 is TGTGCCAGCAGGGAAAGGGGAACCGGGGAGCTGTTTTTT. It encodes CASRERGTGELFF.

This clone has a handful of counts. V and J are TRBV7-9 and TRBJ1-1, with D possibly being TRBD1 (5 bases). Germline values: CDR1 SEHNR, CDR2 FQNEAQ (reference sequence). The CDR3 totals 14 residues. Trimming took off 3 bases at V and 0 bases at J, with 8 bases between the two ends. CDR3 nucleotide sequence: TGTGCCAGCAGCTTCGGGGGTATGAACACTGAAGCTTTCTTT. Translating gives CASSFGGMNTEAFF.

This chain connects TRBV9 to TRBJ2-3, with D tentatively TRBD1 (6 bases). The CDR3 sequence is 14 residues long. Germline loops: CDR1 SGDLS, CDR2 YYNGEE. The V end lost 0 bases, the J end lost 4 bases, and 9 bases lay between the germline ends. In nucleotides, the CDR3 is TGTGCCAGCAGCGTAGCACAGGGAGCAGATACGCAGTATTTT. This gives the protein CASSVAQGADTQYF.

The chain is built from TRBV5-3 and TRBJ2-1, with 7 nucleotides matching TRBD1. Being an ORF, TRBV5-3 has a function that is uncertain. The CDR3 has 15 amino acids. V lost 8 bases, J lost 4 bases, and 12 bases stayed unmatched. CDR3 residues: CASRYRDSSYNEQFF. The CDR3 DNA follows: TGTGCCAGCAGATACCGGGACAGCTCATACAATGAGCAGTTCTTC.

This chain uses TRBV2 with TRBJ1-2; TRBD1 might be the D (6 bases). The germline V gene encodes CDR1 SNHLY and CDR2 FYNNEI. CDR3 size: 15 residues. The V and J ends lost 3 bases and 4 bases respectively, with 15 bases between them. The CDR3 coding sequence is TGTGCCAGCAGTGAGGTGGGGGGGCCGGCCTATGGCTACACCTTC. Translated, it gives CASSEVGGPAYGYTF.

The chain links TRBV19 to TRBJ2-2, with TRBD2 as a possible D gene (7 bases). Trimming stripped 2 bases from V and 4 bases from J, with 20 bases between. This CDR3 spans 18 amino acids. From germline, CDR1 is LNHDA and CDR2 SQIVND (reference sequence). The CDR3 is CASSIMFGGLRSTGELFF. CDR3 bases: TGTGCCAGTAGTATAATGTTCGGGGGGCTTCGGTCCACCGGGGAGCTGTTTTTT.

The V gene is TRBV28, the J gene TRBJ1-6; a possible D gene is TRBD1 (6 bases). V lost 5 bases and J lost 5, with 13 bases in between. The germline gives CDR1 MDHEN, CDR2 SYDVKM. CDR3 size: 15 residues. CDR3 sequence reads: CASSAGQGHNSPLHF. For the CDR3, the DNA is TGTGCCAGCAGTGCCGGGCAGGGGCATAATTCACCCCTCCACTTT.

V usage is TRBV10-2 and J usage is TRBJ1-1; no definite D call. The germline V gene encodes CDR1 WSHSY and CDR2 SAAADI. CDR3 length equals 13 residues. Trimming took 6 bases from V and 3 from J, leaving 11 bases between them. The CDR3 DNA sequence: TGCGCCAGCAGGGTGGGCACGGACACTGAAGCTTTCTTT. Translation: CASRVGTDTEAFF.

The V and J genes are TRBV18 and TRBJ1-4; TRBD1 is a possible D gene (6 bases). Germline CDR1 KGHSH, CDR2 LQKENI. V was shortened by 6 bases and J by 4 bases, with 9 bases between the two germline ends. The CDR3 is 13 amino acids. CDR3 amino acids: CASSRGFNEKLFF. The CDR3 DNA reads as TGTGCCAGCTCCAGGGGTTTTAATGAAAAACTGTTTTTT.

The chain has TRBV28 and TRBJ2-5, with D perhaps matching TRBD1 (6 bases). The germline V gene encodes CDR1 MDHEN and CDR2 SYDVKM. This CDR3 has 15 amino acids. With 3 bases removed from V and 4 bases from J, the gap between germline ends came to 15 bases. CDR3 loop: CASSLPPGRGETQYF. CDR3 DNA: TGTGCCAGCAGTTTGCCCCCAGGCAGGGGAGAGACCCAGTACTTC.

This sequence joins TRBV15 and TRBJ1-1; D not certain. Germline CDR1 LNHNV, CDR2 YYDKDF (reference sequence). Between the trimmed V and J ends, which lost 3 bases and 4 bases, there was a span of 24 bases. This CDR3 region has 18 residues. CDR3 in DNA: TGTGCCACCAGCAGCTTGGTTCGGGCTCAACGGCGGGTCACTGAAGCTTTCTTT. As protein: CATSSLVRAQRRVTEAFF.

This clone was counted once. The V and J genes are TRBV6-5 and TRBJ1-1; 7 bases fit TRBD1. V was clipped by 6 bases and J by 4 bases; unmatched bases: 8. Germline CDR1 and CDR2: MNHEY and SVGAGI. CDR3 length equals 14 residues. CDR3 in amino acids: CASRTAQGLTEAFF. In DNA form, the CDR3 reads TGTGCCAGCAGGACCGCACAGGGGCTCACTGAAGCTTTCTTT.

The J gene is TRBJ1-5, the V gene TRBV19, with D possibly matching TRBD1 (5 bases). The germline V gene has CDR1 LNHDA and CDR2 SQIVND (reference sequence). The CDR3 totals 14 residues. Trimming cost V 5 bases and J 9 bases, with 17 bases left between them. CDR3 bases: TGTGCCAGTAGTTCCCCAGGGCCCCGGGGGCCCCAGCATTTT. Its translation: CASSSPGPRGPQHF. The whole variable domain, filled in from reference TRBV19 and TRBJ1-5, reads DGGITQSPKYLFRKEGQNVTLSCEQNLNHDAMYWYRQDPGQGLRLIYYSQIVNDFQKGDIAEGYSVSREKKESFPLTVTSAQKNPTAFYLCASSSPGPRGPQHFGDGTRLSIL.

This chain connects TRBV28 to TRBJ2-4, with 9 bases that match TRBD1. The germline V gene encodes CDR1 MDHEN and CDR2 SYDVKM. This CDR3 is built from 16 residues. Germline trimming cut 5 bases from V and 2 bases from J; bases unmatched to any gene: 7. The CDR3 reads CASSPGTGWTKNIQYF. As DNA, the CDR3 is TGTGCCAGCAGTCCGGGGACAGGGTGGACCAAAAACATTCAGTACTTC.

This clone turned up a few times. The chain joins TRBV28 to TRBJ2-1; D is perhaps TRBD1 (6 bases). Germline values: CDR1 MDHEN, CDR2 SYDVKM. The CDR3 runs 15 residues. V shed 5 bases and J shed 2 bases, with 13 bases lying between them. CDR3 sequence (DNA): TGTGCCAGCAGTAGGACAGCCCCAACCTACAATGAGCAGTTCTTC. Protein sequence: CASSRTAPTYNEQFF.

This chain joins TRBV7-2 and TRBJ2-7; 10 bases map to TRBD2. The CDR3 totals 13 residues. V was clipped by 7 bases and J by 4 bases; unmatched bases: 4. The V gene's germline CDR1 is SGHTA and CDR2 FQGNSA. DNA for the CDR3: TGTGCCAGCACCGGACTAGCGGAATACGAGCAGTACTTC. Translating it yields CASTGLAEYEQYF.